This TCR beta chain was identified in a study of Tregs in tolerant kidney transplant recipients. TCRdb's table, derived via immunoSEQ multiplex PCR, lists solely in-frame clones and lacks some. The sample has 50,000 or so clones, more than 80% seen once. Worth noting for this clone: Its antigen is undetermined.

General study findings and limits: Activated donor B cell expansion appeared to reveal the most relevant donor-specific TCRbeta repertoire. No direct test of biological reproducibility was done here.

The CDR3 consists of 15 residues. V was pared by 0 bases and J by 3 bases, with 11 bases between. The V gene's germline CDR1 is MGHRA and CDR2 YSYEKL. The source is a human donor in good health. The chain recombines TRBV4-1 with TRBJ1-2; D might be TRBD1 (5 bases). Sequencing was carried out using Tregs from blood. The CDR3 nucleotides read TGCGCCAGCAGCCAAGAATGGGGCAATTACTATGGCTACACCTTC. It specifies CASSQEWGNYYGYTF.